This T cell receptor beta chain was captured by sequencing in a study of vaccination and CD4 T cells after COVID-19. Turning to the study itself: Typically, post-vaccine samples were obtained a median 72 days after dose two, within a range of 14 to 241.

This CDR3 has 13 residues. V lost 1 base to trimming and J lost 5 bases, with 6 bases between them. To note about this clonotype: Its antigen is as yet unknown.

Treatment noted: roughly 10-day PBMC culture with coronavirus spike peptide pools or control peptides (ViraFEST assay). Cultured CD4+ T cells had their DNA profiled by the Oncomine TCR Beta short-read assay. TCRdb reanalysed the PCR reads using MiXCR and keeps one entry per CDR3 protein. The table includes around 18,000 distinct CDR3 sequences, under 40% detected once. This clonotype originated in a human donor with COVID-19. Sequenced: cultured CD4+ T cells from blood. This chain uses TRBV12-3 or TRBV12-4 with TRBJ1-5; possibly TRBD1 for D (5 bases). CDR3 nucleotide sequence: TGTGCCAGCAGTTTAGGGGGGGATCAGCCCCAGCATTTT. It translates to CASSLGGDQPQHF.